The 9 T cell receptor beta chains given below trace back to one sample, sequenced in a study of blood T cell repertoires in COVID-19. Sequenced by immunoSEQ multiplex PCR; TCRdb stores in-frame clones only, minus some. This table has fewer than 25,000 clones, roughly 90% appearing once. The sample consisted of peripheral blood. These TCRs come from a human donor in a cohort sampled during active COVID-19. The donor label of this sample is uncertain.

In regard to this clone: At one end, the junction sequence differs from germline, possibly due to a read error. The chain joins TRBV7-7 to TRBJ2-7; possibly TRBD1 for D (6 bases). Germline V lookup: CDR1 SSHAT, CDR2 FNYEAQ (reference sequence). The CDR3 consists of 15 residues. The CDR3 region has the DNA TGTGCTAGCAGCTTATACGCAGGGGAGCTCTACGAGCAGTACTTC. Translated: CASSLYAGELYEQYF.

Written as DNA, the CDR3 is TGTGCCAGCAGCTTGGACCGTAGACAGGGGAACACCGGGGAGCTGTTTTTT. It translates to CASSLDRRQGNTGELFF. The chain recombines TRBV5-4 with TRBJ2-2, with TRBD1 identical over 7 bases. Trimming cost V 0 bases and J 1 base; bases outside gene matches: 6. Looked up from germline, CDR1 is SGHNT and CDR2 is YYREEE (reference sequence). CDR3 length: 17 amino acids.

The V and J genes are TRBV9 and TRBJ2-2; no clear D. V lost 5 bases and J lost 4, with 6 bases in between. Per germline, CDR1 SGDLS and CDR2 YYNGEE. This CDR3 is built from 12 residues. DNA of the CDR3: TGTGCCAGCAGTTATTTCACCGGGGAGCTGTTTTTT. It is translated as CASSYFTGELFF.

This chain joins TRBV11-2 and TRBJ2-1; possible D gene TRBD2, 6 bases. Trimming took 4 bases from V and 2 from J, leaving 12 bases between them. Germline V CDR1 and CDR2: SGHAT, FQNNGV. This CDR3 is 15 amino acids long. CDR3 DNA: TGTGCCAGCAGCTCGGGAGCGGCCGCCTACAATGAGCAGTTCTTC. As protein: CASSSGAAAYNEQFF.

The V call is TRBV6-1, the J call TRBJ2-5; 9 positions match TRBD1. The junction had 3 bases not matched to a gene; V was cut back by 3 bases and J by 1 base. The CDR3 contains 15 residues. CDR1 MNHNS and CDR2 SASEGT come from the germline V gene. This chain's CDR3 is CASSDRDRAQETQYF. DNA of the CDR3: TGTGCCAGCAGTGACCGGGACAGGGCCCAAGAGACCCAGTACTTC.

This chain uses TRBV14 with TRBJ1-4; D is possibly TRBD1 (6 bases). The CDR3 runs to 14 residues. The V gene's germline CDR1 is SGHDN and CDR2 FVKESK. Trimming removed 0 bases from V and 5 bases from J, with 7 bases in between. CDR3 amino acids: CASSQERGNEKLFF. For the CDR3, the DNA is TGTGCCAGCAGCCAAGAAAGGGGGAATGAAAAACTGTTTTTT. The entire variable domain, with the rest obtained from reference TRBV14 and TRBJ1-4, is as follows: EAGVTQFPSHSVIEKGQTVTLRCDPISGHDNLYWYRRVMGKEIKFLLHFVKESKQDESGMPNNRFLAERTGGTYSTLKVQPAELEDSGVYFCASSQERGNEKLFFGSGTQLSVL.

The chain uses TRBV6-5 and TRBJ1-2, with no clear D. V dropped 5 bases and J dropped 2 bases, with 12 bases sitting between them. Germline V CDR1 and CDR2: MNHEY, SVGAGI. CDR3 length: 14 amino acids. This chain's CDR3 is CASSRRADNYGYTF. As DNA, the CDR3 is TGTGCCAGCAGTCGGAGGGCGGACAACTATGGCTACACCTTC.

The chain carries TRBV7-6 and TRBJ2-7; a weak D match, TRBD1 (7 bases). The V end was cut by 5 bases, the J end by 4 bases, with 18 bases between. From germline, CDR1 is SGHVS and CDR2 FNYEAQ. This CDR3 has 15 residues. The CDR3 DNA follows: TGTGCCAGCAGCGCCAACGGGGCAGGGGGGTACGAGCAGTACTTC. Translating gives CASSANGAGGYEQYF.

The chain employs TRBV30 and TRBJ2-7; TRBD1 matches at 9 bases. V shed 4 bases and J 3 bases; nucleotides not matched to a gene: 13. Germline CDR1 is GTSNPN and CDR2 is SVGIG (reference sequence). This CDR3 has 16 residues. Here the CDR3 DNA reads TGTGCCTGGAATTTCCGACAGGGGGGTATGCTCTACGAGCAGTACTTC. Its translation: CAWNFRQGGMLYEQYF. The whole variable domain, filled in from reference TRBV30 and TRBJ2-7, reads SQTIHQWPATLVQPVGSPLSLECTVEGTSNPNLYWYRQAAGRGLQLLFYSVGIGQISSEVPQNLSASRPQDRQFILSSKKLLLSDSGFYLCAWNFRQGGMLYEQYFGPGTRLTVT.